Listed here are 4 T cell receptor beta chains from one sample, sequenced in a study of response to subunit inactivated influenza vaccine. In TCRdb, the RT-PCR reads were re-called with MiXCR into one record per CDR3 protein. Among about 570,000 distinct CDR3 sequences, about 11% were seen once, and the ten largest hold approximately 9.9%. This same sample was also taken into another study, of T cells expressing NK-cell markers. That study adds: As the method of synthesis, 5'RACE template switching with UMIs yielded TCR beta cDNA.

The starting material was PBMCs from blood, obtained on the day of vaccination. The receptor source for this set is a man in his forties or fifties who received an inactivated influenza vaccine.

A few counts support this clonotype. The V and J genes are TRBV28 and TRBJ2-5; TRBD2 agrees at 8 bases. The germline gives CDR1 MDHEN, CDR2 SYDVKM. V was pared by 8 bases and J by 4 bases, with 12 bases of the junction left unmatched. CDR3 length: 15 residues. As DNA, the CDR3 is TGTGCCAGCGGTGTGACTAGCGCGGGAGGAGAGACCCAGTACTTC. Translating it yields CASGVTSAGGETQYF.

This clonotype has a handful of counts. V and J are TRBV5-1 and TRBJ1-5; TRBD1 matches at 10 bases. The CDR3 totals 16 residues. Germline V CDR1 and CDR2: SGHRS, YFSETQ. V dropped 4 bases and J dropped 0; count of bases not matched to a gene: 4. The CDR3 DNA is TGCGCCAGCAGCCCGGGGACAGGGGTTAGCAATCAGCCCCAGCATTTT. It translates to CASSPGTGVSNQPQHF.

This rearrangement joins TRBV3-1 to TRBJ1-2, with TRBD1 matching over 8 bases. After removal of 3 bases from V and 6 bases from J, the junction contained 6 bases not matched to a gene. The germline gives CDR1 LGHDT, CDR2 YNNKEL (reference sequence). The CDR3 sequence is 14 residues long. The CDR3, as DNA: TGTGCCAGCAGCCACCTACGGACAGGGCATGGCTACACCTTC. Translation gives CASSHLRTGHGYTF.

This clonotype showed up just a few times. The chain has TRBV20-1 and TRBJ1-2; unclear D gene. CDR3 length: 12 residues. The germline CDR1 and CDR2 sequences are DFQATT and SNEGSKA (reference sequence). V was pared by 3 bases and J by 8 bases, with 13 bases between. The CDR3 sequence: CSASRILVGYTF. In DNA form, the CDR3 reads TGCAGTGCTAGCAGAATATTAGTCGGCTACACCTTC.